This T cell receptor (beta chain) was captured by sequencing in a study of T cells in Graves' hyperthyroidism and ophthalmopathy. TCR beta CDR3 regions were amplified from RNA. HTBI primers were employed in a first-round RT-PCR of the TCR CDR3. TCRdb called the multiplex PCR reads again in MiXCR, with one record for every CDR3 protein. The table shows some 360,000 distinct CDR3 sequences, with roughly 20% occurring only once. Broader study findings: Most clonotypes that expanded in the thyroid above 0.001 also showed up in blood. Through a model of 13 V-J features, ophthalmopathy was separated from stable hyperthyroidism.

The CDR3 is 14 amino acids. Germline lookup yields CDR1 SQVTM and CDR2 ANQGSEA. V lost 2 bases and J 4 bases, leaving 12 bases between the germline ends. This clonotype has ten or more counts. The antigen is not known. Ophthalmopathy patients showed a Clinical Activity Score of at least 3, NOSPECS grade of at least 4 and duration under 3 months. This receptor was identified in a woman aged 35 to 49 with Graves' ophthalmopathy. This chain connects TRBV29-1 to TRBJ1-3, with unresolved D. The sample consisted of blood. In DNA, the CDR3 is TGCAGCGTTGAACTAGGCCGCGGAGGAAACACCATATATTTT. Translated, it gives CSVELGRGGNTIYF.